The rows below give T cell receptor beta chains drawn from one sample of a study of blood T cell repertoires in COVID-19. Libraries were prepared by immunoSEQ multiplex PCR; TCRdb keeps only in-frame clonotypes and omits some of them. This sample has fewer than 450,000 clones, with less than 95% found just once. The sample comprised PBMCs or T cells enriched from blood (not recorded which). The source is a man younger than 35 who had recovered from COVID-19. Each CDR3 is given with its conserved first and last residue. The order of the fields is V gene, D gene, clone size, J gene, CDR3 DNA, CDR3 protein. D genes are given only for firm matches. The size entry is marked missing in some rows and otherwise reads once, few, many or a size class.

TRBV7-9,-,-,TRBJ1-1,TGTGCCAGCAGCCGTCTTCCAGGAGCGGGGAACACTGAAGCTTTCTTT,CASSRLPGAGNTEAFF
TRBV5-6,TRBD2,-,TRBJ2-5,TGTGCCAGCAGCTCCAGGGAGGGGGAGACCCAGTACTTC,CASSSREGETQYF
TRBV28,TRBD1,-,TRBJ1-1,TGTGCCAGCACCACCTGGTCAGGGGACAGTAAAGCTTTCTTT,CASTTWSGDSKAFF
TRBV27,TRBD1,-,TRBJ2-5,TGTGCCAGCAGCCGGACAGGGCGACAAGAGACCCAGTACTTC,CASSRTGRQETQYF
TRBV14,-,-,TRBJ2-1,TGTGCCAGCAGCCAAGTGGCTGGCCGGCAGTTCTTC,CASSQVAGRQFF
TRBV6-5,TRBD1,-,TRBJ1-1,TGTGCCAGCGGACAGGGGGAGAACACTGAAGCTTTCTTT,CASGQGENTEAFF
TRBV11-2,TRBD1,-,TRBJ2-2,TGTGCCAGCAGCTCTGGGACAGCGAACACCGGGGAGCTGTTTTTT,CASSSGTANTGELFF
TRBV19,TRBD1,-,TRBJ1-1,TGTGCCAGTAGTCTGGGACAGGGGAGGTATCAAGCTTTCTTT,CASSLGQGRYQAFF
TRBV4-2,TRBD1,few,TRBJ1-5,TGTGCCAGCAGAACCGAATTGGACAGGGGGCTTTGCAATCAGCCCCAGCATTTT,CASRTELDRGLCNQPQHF
TRBV12-3/TRBV12-4,-,-,TRBJ1-1,TGTGCCAGCAGTATGTCGGACACTGAAGCTTTCTTT,CASSMSDTEAFF
TRBV5-1,TRBD1,-,TRBJ2-1,TGCGCCAGCAGCTTGCTGGGACAGGGACGATTGGGGCAGTTCTTC,CASSLLGQGRLGQFF
TRBV20-1,TRBD1,-,TRBJ2-7,TGCAGTGCTAGTGAGGACAGGAATCCCTACGAGCAGTACTTC,CSASEDRNPYEQYF